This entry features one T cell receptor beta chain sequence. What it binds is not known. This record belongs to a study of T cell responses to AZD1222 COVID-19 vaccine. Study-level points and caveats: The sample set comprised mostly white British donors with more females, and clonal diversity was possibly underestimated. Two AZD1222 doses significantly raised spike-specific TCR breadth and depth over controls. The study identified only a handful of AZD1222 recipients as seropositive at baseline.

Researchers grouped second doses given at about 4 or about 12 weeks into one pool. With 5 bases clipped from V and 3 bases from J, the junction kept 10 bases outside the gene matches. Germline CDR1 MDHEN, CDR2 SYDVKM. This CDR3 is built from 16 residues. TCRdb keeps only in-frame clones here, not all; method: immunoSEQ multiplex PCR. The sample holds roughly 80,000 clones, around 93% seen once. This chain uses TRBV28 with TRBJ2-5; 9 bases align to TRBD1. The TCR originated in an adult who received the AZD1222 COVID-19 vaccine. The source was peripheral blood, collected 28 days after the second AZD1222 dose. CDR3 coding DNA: TGTGCCAGCAGTCACCCTCTGGGACAGGGAAAAGAGACCCAGTACTTC. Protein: CASSHPLGQGKETQYF.